Shown below are 8 T cell receptor beta chains from a single sample sequenced in a study of control samples from healthy donors and cancer patients. Measured with immunoSEQ multiplex PCR; TCRdb has only the in-frame clones, and not every one. Of about 98,000 clones detected, 79% appear once; the ten largest clones hold over 9.5%. Sequencing was carried out using blood. These receptors originate from a woman aged 25 to 39 in good health.

Here the CDR3 reads CASSVYSGGRNTGELFF. CDR3 DNA sequence: TGTGCCAGCAGCGTATACAGCGGGGGACGGAACACCGGGGAGCTGTTTTTT. J is TRBJ2-2 and V is TRBV9; 8 bases are a match to TRBD2. CDR1 and CDR2 from the germline V gene are SGDLS and YYNGEE. Trimming cost V 1 base and J 1 base; bases outside gene matches: 6. CDR3 size: 17 residues.

This clone was detected a few times. This chain joins TRBV3-1 (or the pseudogene TRBV3-2) and TRBJ2-5; D is unresolved. Trimming removed 2 bases from V and 5 bases from J, with 6 bases in between. Germline assignment: CDR1 LGHDT and CDR2 YNNKEL (reference sequence). The CDR3 spans 12 residues. The CDR3 spells CASSQRLETQYF. The CDR3 DNA is TGTGCCAGCAGCCAACGTTTGGAGACCCAGTACTTC.

Here the CDR3 DNA reads TGTGCCACCAGTGATTCCCTCTCTAGGTTGGATGATGGCTACACCTTC. Translated: CATSDSLSRLDDGYTF. This chain joins TRBV24-1 and TRBJ1-2; D unclear. Trimming removed 2 bases from V and 6 bases from J, with 18 bases in between. Germline lookup yields CDR1 KGHDR and CDR2 SFDVKD. CDR3 length equals 16 residues.

The gene calls are TRBV6-1 and TRBJ2-2; D possibly corresponds to TRBD2 (6 bases). Germline CDR1 MNHNS, CDR2 SASEGT. CDR3 length: 15 residues. V gave up 4 bases and J gave up 3 bases, with 12 bases separating them. In DNA, the CDR3 is TGTGCCAGCAGTGCCCGATCGGGGGACACCGGGGAGCTGTTTTTT. It codes for CASSARSGDTGELFF.

The chain has TRBV6-5 and TRBJ2-4; TRBD2 matches 7 bases. Germline CDR1 MNHEY, CDR2 SVGAGI. V was clipped by 6 bases and J by 2 bases; unmatched bases: 4. This CDR3 comprises 14 residues. The CDR3 bases are TGTGCCAGCAGACCGGGGGGAACCAAAAACATTCAGTACTTC. This gives the protein CASRPGGTKNIQYF.

A word on this clone: Other DNA sequences in this sample translate to the same CDR3. This chain uses TRBV9 with TRBJ1-1; D might be TRBD1 (6 bases). Between the trimmed V and J ends, which lost 0 bases and 8 bases, there was a span of 8 bases. CDR1 is SGDLS, CDR2 YYNGEE, per germline. This CDR3 comprises 12 residues. CDR3 in amino acids: CASSVGTAEAFF. CDR3 in DNA: TGTGCCAGCAGCGTAGGGACAGCGGAAGCTTTCTTT.

The rearrangement links TRBV30 to TRBJ1-1; no clear D gene. CDR3 length equals 12 residues. CDR1 is GTSNPN and CDR2 is SVGIG in the germline V gene (reference sequence). V lost 4 bases and J lost 4, with 10 bases in between. This chain's CDR3 is CAWTKLGTEAFF. CDR3 nucleotides: TGTGCCTGGACAAAGCTTGGCACTGAAGCTTTCTTT.

The chain carries TRBV7-9 and TRBJ2-3; 13 nucleotides agree with TRBD2. The CDR3 contains 14 residues. Trimming at V came to 6 bases and at J to 4 bases, leaving 1 base not matched to a gene. CDR1 and CDR2 (germline): SEHNR, FQNEAQ (reference sequence). The CDR3 DNA is TGTGCCAGCAGGACTAGCGGGGGGTCAGATACGCAGTATTTT. This gives the protein CASRTSGGSDTQYF.